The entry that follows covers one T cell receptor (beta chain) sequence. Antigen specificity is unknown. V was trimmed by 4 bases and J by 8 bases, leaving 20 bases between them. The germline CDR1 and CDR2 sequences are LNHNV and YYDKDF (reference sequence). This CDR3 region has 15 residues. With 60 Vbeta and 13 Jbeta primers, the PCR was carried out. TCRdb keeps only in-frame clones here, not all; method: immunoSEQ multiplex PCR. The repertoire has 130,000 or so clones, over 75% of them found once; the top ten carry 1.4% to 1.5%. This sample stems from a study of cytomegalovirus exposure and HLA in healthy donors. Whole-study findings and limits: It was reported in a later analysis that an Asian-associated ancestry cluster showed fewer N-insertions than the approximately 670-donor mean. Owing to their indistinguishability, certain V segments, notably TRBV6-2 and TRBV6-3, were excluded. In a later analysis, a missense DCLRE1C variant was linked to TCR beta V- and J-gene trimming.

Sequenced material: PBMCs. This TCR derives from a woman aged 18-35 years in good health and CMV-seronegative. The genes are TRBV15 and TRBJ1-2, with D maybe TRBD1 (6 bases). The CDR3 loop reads CATSTTTTPGEGYTF. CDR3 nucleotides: TGTGCCACCAGCACAACAACAACACCAGGGGAAGGCTACACCTTC.